This T cell receptor (beta chain) was sequenced during a study of glioma-infiltrating T cells after dendritic cell vaccination. Whole-study context: Dendritic cell vaccine was injected intradermally three times, biweekly.

Before vaccination, two weeks after the third vaccination, and at progression, PBMC were collected. General observations from the study: Higher pretreatment TIL content predicted longer progression-free time and survival.

The primer mix had 60 V beta and 13 J beta primers. Repertoires were generated with immunoSEQ multiplex PCR, while TCRdb's copy carries only in-frame clones and drops some. Of about 92,000 clones listed, around 86% are singletons. This CDR3 region has 15 residues. CDR1 is SGHTS, CDR2 YDEGEE, per germline. Trimming stripped 4 bases from V and 2 bases from J, with 15 bases between. As concerns this clone: No antigen is known for it.

The chain is built from TRBV5-8 and TRBJ1-2, with D possibly matching TRBD1 (6 bases). The sequence was obtained from a human donor with glioblastoma. The starting material was blood, obtained before dendritic cell vaccination. CDR3 amino acids: CASSLGQNLNYGYTF. In DNA form, the CDR3 reads TGTGCCAGCAGCCTCGGACAGAACTTAAACTATGGCTACACCTTC.